The source of this TCR beta chain is a study of early T cells in non-severe SARS-CoV-2 infection (dated by TCRdb to the early 2020s). Broadly, across the study: Bulk RNA from unsorted whole blood was used for TCR sequencing, so alpha and beta chains could not be paired. Here is what the overall study found, with its caveats: VDJdb matching was skewed toward anti-spike CD8 responses and likely underestimated virus-specific expansions, missing private and CD4 specificities.

Counted from cysteine to phenylalanine, this CDR3 has 15 amino acids. Here the CDR3 DNA is all that survives: 45 bases in frame from base 1. V loses 5 bases of germline sequence and J loses 0 bases, and the interval between the two ends is 14 bases. CDR1 and CDR2 are drawn from the germline V gene: SGHVS, FNYEAQ. A case-control design nested within a healthcare worker cohort in London, UK, was used, with weekly nasopharyngeal swab PCR tests and blood sampling performed. Healthcare workers were recruited between 23 and 31 March 2020, during the week of the UK lockdown, and were followed weekly for up to roughly 15 weeks. Libraries came from 5' RACE. The sample was run on a NextSeq 500. The TCR library protocol attached unique molecular identifiers to individual cDNA molecules to correct for sequencing error and PCR bias. Sequencing covered both TCR alpha and beta chains, and within each sample the abundances of alpha and beta sequences were tightly co-correlated. Regarding the original processing steps: V gene, J gene and CDR3 annotation of TCR sequences was performed with Decombinator V4. Expanded TCRs were defined as changing significantly between any two time points under a Poisson model with p below 0.0001. TCR abundances were normalised to the total number of TCRs sequenced in each sample and reported as counts per million. TRAV1-2 paired with TRAJ12, TRAJ20 or TRAJ33 defined MAIT TCRs, while TRAV10 paired with TRAJ18 defined iNKT TCRs. VDJdb, accessed on 1 November 2021, was searched for TCRs annotated for CMV, EBV and SARS-CoV-2, and TCRs annotated for more than one antigen were excluded. TCRdb reprocessing: public reads trimmed at Q25 with fastp, clones called with MiXCR, in-frame beta chains kept. One record per CDR3 amino acid sequence lists the most common genes and DNA. TCRdb, not the authors, supplied the V and J calls. The sample table lists about 25,000 distinct CDR3 sequences, about 4% of them with a count of one. The ten most abundant clones make up 10% of the sample.

Remarks on this clonotype: What antigen it recognizes has not been identified. No qualities accompany the bases; no much larger clone lies one base away.

Sequenced: whole blood. The source is an adult who was a healthcare worker with PCR-confirmed SARS-CoV-2 infection or an uninfected control (not recorded which). The chain is encoded by TRBV7-6 joined to TRBJ2-7; confidence is insufficient to name the D gene. The CDR3 protein sequence reads: CASSPTQRSSYEQYF. Read as DNA, the sequence is TGTGCCAGCAGCCCGACTCAACGGAGCTCCTACGAGCAGTACTTC.